This T cell receptor (beta chain) was retrieved from a study of blood T cell repertoires in COVID-19. Study summary: The origin of the acute and convalescent COVID-19 samples was the United States, Italy and Spain. Sample material is recorded as cDNA or gDNA derived from T cells, B-cell-depleted T cells, or PBMCs.

Looked up from germline, CDR1 is SGHRS and CDR2 is YFSETQ. After removal of 7 bases from V and 3 bases from J, the junction contained 8 bases not matched to a gene. This CDR3 has 14 amino acids. Original processing notes: Researchers report that nucleated cell counts were estimated from reference gene primer amplification. This table comes from immunoSEQ multiplex PCR, and its TCRdb copy is limited to in-frame clones, with some not included. V and J calls and clone size are given by that table; D and trimming were obtained from the DNA. The sample includes about 180,000 clones, approximately 84% of them seen just once.

The chain has TRBV5-1 and TRBJ2-3, with TRBD1 matching 7 bases. The TCR was taken from a man between 18 and 29 years old with active or convalescent COVID-19. Sequences were obtained from peripheral blood. The CDR3 is CASQGDVRTDTQYF. For the CDR3, the DNA is TGCGCCAGCCAGGGGGATGTGAGAACAGATACGCAGTATTTT.